This TCR beta chain was observed in a study of cytomegalovirus exposure and HLA in healthy donors. Amplification used 60 Vbeta primers and 13 Jbeta primers. The protocol was immunoSEQ multiplex PCR, while the TCRdb copy is restricted to in-frame clones and leaves out a portion. The table records about 300,000 clones, about nine tenths of them present only once. Whole-study findings and limits: Under in vitro conditions, three CMV-associated chains were confirmed as specific for CMV antigens. In a later analysis, HLA-associated TCR beta chains were more clonally expanded than equally common others. In a later analysis, at a false discovery rate of 0.05, 15,000 to 20,000 TCR beta sequences matched HLA alleles.

The V gene's germline CDR1 is SGHRS and CDR2 YFSETQ. The V and J ends lost 4 bases and 4 bases respectively, with 20 bases between them. The CDR3 covers 16 residues. Concerning this clone itself: The target antigen is unknown.

V gene TRBV5-1 combines with J gene TRBJ1-2; a possible D gene is TRBD1 (6 bases). Input material: PBMCs. The clonotype comes from a man aged 35 to 55 in good health and CMV-seropositive. The CDR3 coding sequence is TGCGCCAGCAGCCTCTCTGAGGGGGGGTTAGGCTATGGCTACACCTTC. Translation gives CASSLSEGGLGYGYTF.